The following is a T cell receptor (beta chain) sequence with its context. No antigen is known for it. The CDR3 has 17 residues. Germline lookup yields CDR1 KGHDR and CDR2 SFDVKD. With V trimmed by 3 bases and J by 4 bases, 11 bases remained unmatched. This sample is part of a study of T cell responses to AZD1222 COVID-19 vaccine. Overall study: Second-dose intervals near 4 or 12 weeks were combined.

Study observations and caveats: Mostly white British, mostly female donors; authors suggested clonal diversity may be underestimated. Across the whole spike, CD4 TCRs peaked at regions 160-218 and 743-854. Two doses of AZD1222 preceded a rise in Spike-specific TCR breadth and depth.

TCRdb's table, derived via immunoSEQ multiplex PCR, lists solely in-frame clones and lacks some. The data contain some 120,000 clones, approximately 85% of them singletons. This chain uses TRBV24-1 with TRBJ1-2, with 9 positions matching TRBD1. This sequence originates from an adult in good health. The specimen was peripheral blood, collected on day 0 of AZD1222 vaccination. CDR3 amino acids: CATSDTGQGTGGYGYTF. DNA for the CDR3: TGTGCCACCAGTGATACAGGACAGGGGACGGGGGGCTATGGCTACACCTTC.